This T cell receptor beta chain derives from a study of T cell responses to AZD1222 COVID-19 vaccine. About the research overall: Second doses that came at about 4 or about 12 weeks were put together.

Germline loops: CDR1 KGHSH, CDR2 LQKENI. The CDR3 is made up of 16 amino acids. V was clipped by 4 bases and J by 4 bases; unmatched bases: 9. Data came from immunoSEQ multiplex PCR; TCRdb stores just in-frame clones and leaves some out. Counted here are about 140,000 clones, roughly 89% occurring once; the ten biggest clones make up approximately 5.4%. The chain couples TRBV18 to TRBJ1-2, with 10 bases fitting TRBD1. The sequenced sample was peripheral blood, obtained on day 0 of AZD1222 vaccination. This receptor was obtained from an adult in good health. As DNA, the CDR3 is TGTGCCAGCTCACTGGGACAGGGGCTTACTAGCTATGGCTACACCTTC. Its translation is CASSLGQGLTSYGYTF.